A selection of T cell receptor beta chains follows, all from one sample in a study of blood T cell repertoires in COVID-19. Some clones are missing from TCRdb's copy, which holds only in-frame ones; the method was immunoSEQ multiplex PCR. The data contain over 200,000 clones, around 92% of them singletons. Sequencing input: peripheral blood. These receptors were obtained from a man under 40 with acute or convalescent COVID-19. Each CDR3 is given with its conserved first and last residue. A D gene is named only where the DNA matches it firmly. The listing skips clone size in some rows; elsewhere it reads once, few, many or a size class.

clone_size: .
v_call: TRBV5-6
d_call: .
j_call: TRBJ2-2
cdr3_nt: TGTGCCAGTCACCCAGGGTGGGCCGGGGAGCTGTTTTTT
cdr3_aa: CASHPGWAGELFF

clone_size: .
v_call: TRBV28
d_call: TRBD1
j_call: TRBJ1-3
cdr3_nt: TGTGCCAGCAGTTTAGGGGACAGGGCGAGAAACACCATATATTTT
cdr3_aa: CASSLGDRARNTIYF

clone_size: .
v_call: TRBV11-1
d_call: .
j_call: TRBJ2-1
cdr3_nt: TGTGCCAGCACCGCACTAGTCTTCTACAATGAGCAGTTCTTC
cdr3_aa: CASTALVFYNEQFF

clone_size: .
v_call: TRBV2
d_call: .
j_call: TRBJ1-5
cdr3_nt: TGTGCCAGCAGTGAGTTTTTGGGGGGGCTGGGACAGCCCCAGCATTTT
cdr3_aa: CASSEFLGGLGQPQHF

clone_size: .
v_call: TRBV21-1
d_call: .
j_call: TRBJ2-3
cdr3_nt: TGTGCCAGCAACCTAGCGGGATTCACAGATACGCAGTATTTT
cdr3_aa: CASNLAGFTDTQYF

clone_size: .
v_call: TRBV7-7
d_call: .
j_call: TRBJ1-1
cdr3_nt: TGTGCTATATTATTCGGGGGTGAAGCTTTCTTT
cdr3_aa: CAILFGGEAFF

clone_size: .
v_call: TRBV2
d_call: TRBD1
j_call: TRBJ1-1
cdr3_nt: TGTGCCATCACCTCGCGACAGGGCTACACTGAAGCTTTCTTT
cdr3_aa: CAITSRQGYTEAFF

clone_size: once
v_call: TRBV11-2
d_call: TRBD2
j_call: TRBJ2-7
cdr3_nt: TGTGCCAGCAGCGCACAGACTAGCGGGAGCTCCTACGAGCAGTACTTC
cdr3_aa: CASSAQTSGSSYEQYF

clone_size: .
v_call: TRBV5-1
d_call: .
j_call: TRBJ1-3
cdr3_nt: TGCGCCAGCAGCTCCACAGGCATTGGAAACACCATATATTTT
cdr3_aa: CASSSTGIGNTIYF

clone_size: .
v_call: TRBV27
d_call: .
j_call: TRBJ1-1
cdr3_nt: TGTGCCAGCACCCTTAGGGGACTCCAGAACACTGAAGCTTTCTTT
cdr3_aa: CASTLRGLQNTEAFF

clone_size: .
v_call: TRBV4-2
d_call: .
j_call: TRBJ1-3
cdr3_nt: TGTGCCAGCAGCCAAGATTCGGACAGTAGGAACACCATATATTTT
cdr3_aa: CASSQDSDSRNTIYF

clone_size: .
v_call: TRBV11-2
d_call: .
j_call: TRBJ2-3
cdr3_nt: TGTGCCAGCAGCTTCCCCCGAGGCACAGATACGCAGTATTTT
cdr3_aa: CASSFPRGTDTQYF

clone_size: .
v_call: TRBV10-1
d_call: .
j_call: TRBJ2-3
cdr3_nt: TGCGCCAGCAGTGCGGACTTTACAACAGATACGCAGTATTTT
cdr3_aa: CASSADFTTDTQYF

clone_size: .
v_call: TRBV2
d_call: .
j_call: TRBJ2-2
cdr3_nt: TGTGCCGGACTGAACACCGGGGAGCTGTTTTTT
cdr3_aa: CAGLNTGELFF

clone_size: .
v_call: TRBV28
d_call: TRBD1
j_call: TRBJ1-2
cdr3_nt: TGTGCCAGCAGTCGGGACAGGGCAATGAGGGGCTACACCTTC
cdr3_aa: CASSRDRAMRGYTF

clone_size: once
v_call: TRBV6-1
d_call: .
j_call: TRBJ2-5
cdr3_nt: TGTGCCAGCAGTGACCTAGGGGGTGCGACCCAGTACTTC
cdr3_aa: CASSDLGGATQYF